This TCR beta chain was observed in a study of T cell responses to AZD1222 COVID-19 vaccine. For the study at large: Second-dose timings of about 4 or about 12 weeks were pooled. Findings and limits, study-wide: Per reports, nearly half of all spike-specific TCRs target regions that are unmutated in variants. Possibly, clonal diversity was underestimated; donors were largely white British and included more females.

TCRdb's copy holds only in-frame clones and misses some; the assay was immunoSEQ multiplex PCR. The top ten hold approximately 3% of the sample, which has approximately 160,000 clones, just over 90% seen once. Note on this clone: Its antigen is still unknown.

Between the trimmed V and J ends, which lost 5 bases and 1 base, there was a span of 14 bases. In germline, CDR1 is SGHTA, CDR2 FQGTGA. This CDR3 spans 16 amino acids. The source of this sequence is an adult in good health. The sample here was peripheral blood, taken on day 0 of AZD1222 vaccination. The J gene is TRBJ2-2, the V gene TRBV7-3; maybe TRBD1 (6 bases). The CDR3 nucleotides are TGTGCCAGCAGCCTACGACAGGTGATGAACACCGGGGAGCTGTTTTTT. Amino acid sequence: CASSLRQVMNTGELFF.